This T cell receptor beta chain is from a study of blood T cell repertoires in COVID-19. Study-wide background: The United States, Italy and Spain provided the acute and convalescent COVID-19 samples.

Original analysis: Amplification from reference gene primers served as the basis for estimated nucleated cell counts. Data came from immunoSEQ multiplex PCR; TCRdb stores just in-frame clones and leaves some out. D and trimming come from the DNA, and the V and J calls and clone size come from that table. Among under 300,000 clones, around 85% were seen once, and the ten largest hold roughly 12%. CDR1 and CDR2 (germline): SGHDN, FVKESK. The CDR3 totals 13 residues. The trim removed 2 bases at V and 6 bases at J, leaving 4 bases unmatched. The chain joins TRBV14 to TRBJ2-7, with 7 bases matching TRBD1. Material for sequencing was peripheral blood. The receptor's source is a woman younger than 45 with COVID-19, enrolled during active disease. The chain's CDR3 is CASSQYRGLEQYF. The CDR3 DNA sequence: TGTGCCAGCAGCCAATACAGGGGTCTCGAGCAGTACTTC.